These 22 T cell receptor beta chains originate from one sample sequenced in a study of cytomegalovirus exposure and HLA in healthy donors. Sequenced by immunoSEQ multiplex PCR; TCRdb stores in-frame clones only, minus some. Of a few hundred thousand clones detected, roughly 86% appear once; the ten largest clones hold approximately 0.96%. Sequenced input: PBMCs. These receptors all stem from a man aged 30 to 45 in good health and CMV-seronegative.

The rearrangement joins TRBV7-9 to TRBJ2-7; tentatively, D is TRBD1 (6 bases). The germline gives CDR1 SEHNR, CDR2 FQNEAQ (reference sequence). The length of the CDR3 is 13 residues. With 5 bases removed from V and 3 bases from J, the gap between germline ends came to 11 bases. CDR3: CASSPTGLYEQYF. DNA for the CDR3: TGTGCCAGCAGCCCGACAGGCCTCTACGAGCAGTACTTC.

This chain connects TRBV4-1 to TRBJ1-5; TRBD1 matches at 8 bases. Germline lookup yields CDR1 MGHRA and CDR2 YSYEKL. J was trimmed by 2 bases and V by 6 bases; bases with no gene match: 6. There are 15 residues in the CDR3. The CDR3, as DNA: TGCGCCAGCAGGGAAAAACAGGGGGGCAATCAGCCCCAGCATTTT. Protein: CASREKQGGNQPQHF.

This chain uses TRBV7-8 with TRBJ1-5; TRBD1 is a possible D gene (6 bases). The CDR3 is 16 amino acids. Germline assignment: CDR1 SGHVS and CDR2 FQNEAQ. V was trimmed by 1 base and J by 3 bases, leaving 13 bases between them. The CDR3 coding sequence is TGTGCCAGCAGCTTAGGGGGGCCCCAATCCAATCAGCCCCAGCATTTT. It yields the protein CASSLGGPQSNQPQHF.

The chain combines TRBV7-9 with TRBJ2-3, with TRBD1 matching 8 bases. The germline V gene has CDR1 SEHNR and CDR2 FQNEAQ (reference sequence). This CDR3 is built from 13 residues. V was clipped by 6 bases and J by 4 bases; unmatched bases: 3. The CDR3 sequence: CASRRTGPDTQYF. For the CDR3, the DNA is TGTGCCAGCAGACGGACAGGGCCAGATACGCAGTATTTT.

About this clone: This CDR3 is also generated by other DNA sequences in the sample. The V call is TRBV9, the J call TRBJ1-2; D gene ambiguous. Deletions cut 0 bases from V and 4 bases from J, with 7 bases between. The CDR3 has 13 amino acids. In germline, CDR1 is SGDLS, CDR2 YYNGEE. CDR3 region: CASSVDRGYGYTF. The DNA for the CDR3 is TGTGCCAGCAGCGTAGATCGGGGCTATGGCTACACCTTC.

The chain couples TRBV15 to TRBJ2-7; a weak D match, TRBD2 (5 bases). The V gene's germline CDR1 is LNHNV and CDR2 YYDKDF (reference sequence). The ends were cut back, 0 bases at V and 3 bases at J, with 12 bases in the middle. The CDR3 spans 15 residues. The CDR3 DNA reads as TGTGCCACCAGCAGAGAGGTGGGCGCGGGCTACGAGCAGTACTTC. Its protein is CATSREVGAGYEQYF.

This rearrangement joins TRBV7-2 to TRBJ1-2; possible D gene TRBD1, 6 bases. Germline loops: CDR1 SGHTA, CDR2 FQGNSA. This CDR3 contains 13 residues. The V end lost 2 bases, the J end lost 6 bases, and 10 bases lay between the germline ends. Here the CDR3 reads CASSLQGKDGYTF. CDR3 DNA sequence: TGTGCCAGCAGCTTACAGGGGAAGGATGGCTACACCTTC.

Note on this clone: Other DNA sequences in the same sample also yield this CDR3. This sequence joins TRBV15 and TRBJ1-5; TRBD1 might be the D (5 bases). With 0 bases removed from V and 7 bases from J, the gap between germline ends came to 10 bases. In germline, CDR1 is LNHNV, CDR2 YYDKDF (reference sequence). This CDR3 has 14 residues. The CDR3 bases are TGTGCCACCAGCAGAGATCGGGGGAGCCAGCCCCAGCATTTT. Its translation is CATSRDRGSQPQHF.

The V gene is TRBV21-1, the J gene TRBJ1-3. TRBV21-1 is flagged as a pseudogene. There are 16 residues in the CDR3. CDR3 DNA: TGTGCCAGCAGCAAAAACGGAGGCGACTCTGGAAACACCATATATTTT. It yields the protein CASSKNGGDSGNTIYF.

The chain has TRBV14 and TRBJ1-4, with a tentative D call TRBD1 (6 bases). The V gene lost 0 bases and the J gene lost 0 bases, with 17 bases spanning the gap. The CDR3 extends over 19 amino acids. CDR1 and CDR2 from the germline V gene are SGHDN and FVKESK. The CDR3 region is CASSQETGFVGSTNEKLFF. DNA of the CDR3: TGTGCCAGCAGCCAAGAAACAGGGTTTGTTGGTTCAACTAATGAAAAACTGTTTTTT.

V gene TRBV7-9 combines with J gene TRBJ2-2; TRBD2 agrees at 7 bases. CDR1 is SEHNR and CDR2 is FQNEAQ in the germline V gene (reference sequence). CDR3 size: 17 residues. The trim removed 5 bases at V and 3 bases at J, leaving 12 bases unmatched. This CDR3 is CASSGIRAGDDTGELFF. The CDR3 region has the DNA TGTGCCAGCAGCGGTATCCGGGCGGGGGACGACACCGGGGAGCTGTTTTTT.

The chain is built from TRBV7-2 and TRBJ2-2; 7 bases line up with TRBD1. Germline values: CDR1 SGHTA, CDR2 FQGNSA. J was trimmed by 1 base and V by 7 bases; bases with no gene match: 9. The length of the CDR3 is 16 residues. The CDR3 region is CASTYQTGVNTGELFF. In nucleotides, the CDR3 is TGTGCCAGCACCTATCAAACAGGGGTGAACACCGGGGAGCTGTTTTTT.

The rearrangement links TRBV9 to TRBJ2-1; TRBD1 aligns across 9 bases. J was trimmed by 9 bases and V by 0 bases; bases with no gene match: 7. This CDR3 has 15 amino acids. Germline V gene data show CDR1 as SGDLS and CDR2 as YYNGEE. The CDR3 nucleotides are TGTGCCAGCAGCGTAGTGGGGGACAGGGCTTTTGAGCAGTTCTTC. This sequence encodes CASSVVGDRAFEQFF.

V gene TRBV4-3 combines with J gene TRBJ2-7, with D maybe TRBD1 (5 bases). Per the germline V gene, CDR1 is LGHNA and CDR2 is YSLEER. The ends were cut back, 1 base at V and 2 bases at J, with 12 bases in the middle. The CDR3 has 15 amino acids. Here the CDR3 DNA reads TGCGCCAGCAGCCAAGGGGGCAGGTTCCCCTACGAGCAGTACTTC. Translated, it gives CASSQGGRFPYEQYF.

J is TRBJ1-2 and V is TRBV6-5; D might be TRBD1 (6 bases). CDR1 MNHEY and CDR2 SVGAGI come from the germline V gene. The CDR3 is 12 residues long. The V end lost 5 bases, the J end lost 5 bases, and 9 bases lay between the germline ends. In nucleotides, the CDR3 is TGTGCCAGCAGTCAAACAGGGTATGGCTACACCTTC. Residues: CASSQTGYGYTF.

The chain couples TRBV27 to TRBJ2-1, with 10 bases identical to TRBD2. There are 17 residues in the CDR3. Germline-derived CDR1 and CDR2 are MNHEY and SMNVEV (reference sequence). Trimming took 3 bases from V and 8 from J; bases not matched to a gene: 13. The CDR3 region has the DNA TGTGCCAGCAGTTTCCTGTTTCCAGCGGGGGGGCAGGATGAGCAGTTCTTC. Its translation: CASSFLFPAGGQDEQFF.

The chain carries TRBV10-1 and TRBJ2-6, with D unclear. The CDR3 is 16 residues long. Trimming took 5 bases from V and 0 from J, leaving 11 bases between them. CDR1 is WNHNN, CDR2 SYGVQD, per germline (reference sequence). The CDR3 spells CASSNPTGSGANVLTF. CDR3 DNA: TGCGCCAGCAGTAACCCCACCGGCTCTGGGGCCAACGTCCTGACTTTC.

The V call is TRBV5-1, the J call TRBJ2-1, with TRBD1 matching 10 bases. Germline V gene data show CDR1 as SGHRS and CDR2 as YFSETQ. J was trimmed by 5 bases and V by 2 bases; bases with no gene match: 16. The CDR3 has 19 residues. CDR3 protein: CASSFDRGRSSWSDNEQFF. In nucleotides, the CDR3 is TGCGCCAGCAGCTTCGACAGGGGGCGATCTAGCTGGTCTGACAATGAGCAGTTCTTC.

V and J are TRBV6-5 and TRBJ1-1; 7 nucleotides match TRBD1. The CDR3 totals 12 residues. In germline, CDR1 is MNHEY, CDR2 SVGAGI. Trimming took 6 bases from V and 11 from J; bases not matched to a gene: 9. For the CDR3, the DNA is TGTGCCAGCAGCGGGACAGACAGAGGTGCTTTCTTT. It specifies CASSGTDRGAFF.

Comment on this clone: Its ends do not fully match the called genes, so a read error is possible. The genes are TRBV29-1 and TRBJ1-2; the D gene is possibly TRBD1 (6 bases). CDR3 length: 13 amino acids. Germline V gene lookup returns CDR1 SQVTM and CDR2 ANQGSEA. The CDR3, as DNA: TGCAGCGCTGAAACAGGGAAGGGCTATGGCTACACCTTC. Its protein product is CSAETGKGYGYTF.

The count of this clone is one. This CDR3 reads CASSQDWGGAGRNQPQHF. CDR3 nucleotide sequence: TGCGCCAGCAGCCAAGATTGGGGGGGGGCAGGGCGCAATCAGCCCCAGCATTTT. This chain uses TRBV4-3 with TRBJ1-5; perhaps TRBD1 as D (6 bases). There are 18 residues in the CDR3. Germline V gene data show CDR1 as LGHNA and CDR2 as YSLEER. Trimming stripped 0 bases from V and 2 bases from J, with 17 bases between.

The chain uses TRBV27 and TRBJ2-4, with D hard to call. CDR3 length equals 16 residues. The V gene's germline CDR1 is MNHEY and CDR2 SMNVEV (reference sequence). Trimming shortened V by 0 bases and J by 3 bases, and 12 bases separated the two germline ends. For the CDR3, the DNA is TGTGCCAGCAGTTTATCGATACTTCCGGGCAAAAACATTCAGTACTTC. It is translated as CASSLSILPGKNIQYF.